This T cell receptor beta chain was identified during a study of cytomegalovirus exposure and HLA in healthy donors. For the study at large: The roughly 110 validation repertoires were reported in a later analysis to have been generated on the same platform as the approximately 700 first-cohort repertoires.

The donors were in the approximately 130-subject validation cohort; that cohort was separate from the roughly 730-subject first cohort. General observations from the study: The listing of 160 or so TCR beta chains classed them as cytomegalovirus-associated. Across donors, most TCRs were seen rarely, yet some public ones were widespread.

Points on this clone: What it recognizes is unknown.

Data came from immunoSEQ multiplex PCR; TCRdb stores just in-frame clones and leaves some out. The sample has 150,000 to 200,000 clones; more than 70% are singletons. The CDR3 totals 17 residues. J gave up 8 bases and V 0 bases, and 9 bases lay outside the gene matches. Looked up from germline, CDR1 is MNHEY and CDR2 is SMNVEV (reference sequence). Specimen: PBMCs. The rearrangement joins TRBV27 to TRBJ2-1; 11 nucleotides line up with TRBD2. This sequence was found in a woman aged 18-29 years in good health and CMV-seronegative. The CDR3 DNA is TGTGCCAGCAGTTTATCCCTAACTAGCGGGAGCTGGTATGAGCAGTTCTTC. Protein: CASSLSLTSGSWYEQFF.